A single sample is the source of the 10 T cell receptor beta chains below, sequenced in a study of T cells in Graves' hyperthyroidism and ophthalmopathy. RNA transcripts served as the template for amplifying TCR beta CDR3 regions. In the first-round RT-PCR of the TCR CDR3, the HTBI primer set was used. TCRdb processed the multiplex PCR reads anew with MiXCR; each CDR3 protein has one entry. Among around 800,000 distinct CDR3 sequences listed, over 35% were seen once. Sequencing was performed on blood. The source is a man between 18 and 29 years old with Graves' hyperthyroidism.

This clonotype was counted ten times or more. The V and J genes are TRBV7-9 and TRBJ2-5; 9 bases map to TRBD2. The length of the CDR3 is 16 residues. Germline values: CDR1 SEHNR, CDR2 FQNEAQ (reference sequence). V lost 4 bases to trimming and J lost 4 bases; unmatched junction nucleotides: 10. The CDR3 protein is CASSSTSGGPRETQYF. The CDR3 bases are TGTGCCAGCAGCTCTACCAGCGGGGGGCCGAGAGAGACCCAGTACTTC.

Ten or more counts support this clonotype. CDR3 residues: CATSTRTGISGNTIYF. The CDR3 DNA sequence: TGTGCCACCAGCACCCGGACAGGCATCTCTGGAAACACCATATATTTT. This chain links TRBV15 with TRBJ1-3; 7 bases are a match to TRBD1. The V and J ends lost 4 bases and 0 bases, in that order; junction bases with no gene match: 6. The CDR3 runs 16 residues. Germline values: CDR1 LNHNV, CDR2 YYDKDF (reference sequence).

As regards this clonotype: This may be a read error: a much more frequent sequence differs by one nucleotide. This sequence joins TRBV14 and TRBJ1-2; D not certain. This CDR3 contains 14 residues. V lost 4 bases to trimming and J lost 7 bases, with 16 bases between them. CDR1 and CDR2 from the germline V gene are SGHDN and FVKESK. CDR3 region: CASSPRDKTCGYTF. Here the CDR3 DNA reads TGTGCCAGCAGCCCACGTGACAAGACCTGTGGCTACACCTTC.

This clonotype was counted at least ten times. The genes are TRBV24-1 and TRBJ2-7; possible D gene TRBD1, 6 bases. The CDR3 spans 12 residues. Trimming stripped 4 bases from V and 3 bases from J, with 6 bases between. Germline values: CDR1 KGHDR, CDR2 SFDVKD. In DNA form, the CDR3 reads TGTGCCACCAGTGAGGACAGCTACGAGCAGTACTTC. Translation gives CATSEDSYEQYF.

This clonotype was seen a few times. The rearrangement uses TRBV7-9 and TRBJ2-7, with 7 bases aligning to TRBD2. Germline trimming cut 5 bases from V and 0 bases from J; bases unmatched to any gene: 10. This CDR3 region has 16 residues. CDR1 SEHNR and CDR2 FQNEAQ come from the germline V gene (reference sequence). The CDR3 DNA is TGTGCCAGCAGCCAGCCCATGGGCGGGAGCTCCTACGAGCAGTACTTC. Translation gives CASSQPMGGSSYEQYF.

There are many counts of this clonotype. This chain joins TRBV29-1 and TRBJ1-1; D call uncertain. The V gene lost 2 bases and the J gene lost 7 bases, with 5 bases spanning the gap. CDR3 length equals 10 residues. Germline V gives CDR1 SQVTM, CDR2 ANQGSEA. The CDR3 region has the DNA TGCAGCGTTGAAACAGTTGAAGCTTTCTTT. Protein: CSVETVEAFF.

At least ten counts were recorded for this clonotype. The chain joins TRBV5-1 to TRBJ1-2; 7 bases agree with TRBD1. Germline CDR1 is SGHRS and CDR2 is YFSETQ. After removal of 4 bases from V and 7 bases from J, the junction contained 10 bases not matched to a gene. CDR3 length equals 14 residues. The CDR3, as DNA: TGCGCCAGCAGCGGGACAGAGAAAGGAGGTGGCTACACCTTC. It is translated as CASSGTEKGGGYTF.

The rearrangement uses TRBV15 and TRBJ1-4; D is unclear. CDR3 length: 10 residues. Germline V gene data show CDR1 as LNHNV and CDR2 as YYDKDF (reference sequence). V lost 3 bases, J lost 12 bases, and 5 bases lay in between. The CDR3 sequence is CATSRLELFF. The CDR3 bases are TGTGCCACCAGCAGGTTGGAACTGTTTTTT. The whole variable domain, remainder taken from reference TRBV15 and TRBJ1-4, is DAMVIQNPRYQVTQFGKPVTLSCSQTLNHNVMYWYQQKSSQAPKLLFHYYDKDFNNEADTPDNFQSRRPNTSFCFLDIRSPGLGDTAMYLCATSRLELFFGSGTQLSVL.

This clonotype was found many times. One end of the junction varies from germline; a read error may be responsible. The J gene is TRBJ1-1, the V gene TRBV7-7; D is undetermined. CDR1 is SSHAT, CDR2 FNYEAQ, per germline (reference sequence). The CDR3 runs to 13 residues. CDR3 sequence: CASSIQTNTEAFF. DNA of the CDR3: TGTGCTAGCAGCATTCAGACGAACACTGAAGCTTTCTTT.

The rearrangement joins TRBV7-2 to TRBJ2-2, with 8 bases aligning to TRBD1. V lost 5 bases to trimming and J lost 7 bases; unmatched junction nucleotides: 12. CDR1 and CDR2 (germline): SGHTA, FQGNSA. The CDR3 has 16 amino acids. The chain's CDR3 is CASSLGDRGANGELFF. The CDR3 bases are TGTGCCAGCAGCCTCGGCGACAGGGGAGCGAACGGGGAGCTGTTTTTT.